This T cell receptor (beta chain) stems from a study of neurological immune-mediated disorders. The making of cDNA relied on 5'RACE with 10-nucleotide random UMIs. TCRdb itself ran the 5' RACE reads through MiXCR, one entry per CDR3 protein. This sample has 28,000 or so distinct CDR3 sequences, with around 21% found just once. This clonotype was seen ten or more times. In germline, CDR1 is SGDLS, CDR2 YYNGEE. Trimming removed 2 bases at V and 0 bases at J, with 13 bases between. CDR3 length equals 16 residues. Healthy controls comprised blood bank volunteers in Maryland, USA. This chain links TRBV9 with TRBJ2-3; the D call may be TRBD1 or TRBD2 (5 bases each). This clonotype was sampled from a woman aged 55 to 70 in good health. Sequencing was performed on PBMCs. The CDR3, as DNA: TGTGCCAGCAGCGTCCAGCCCGGGACGAGCACAGATACGCAGTATTTT. Its protein product is CASSVQPGTSTDTQYF.